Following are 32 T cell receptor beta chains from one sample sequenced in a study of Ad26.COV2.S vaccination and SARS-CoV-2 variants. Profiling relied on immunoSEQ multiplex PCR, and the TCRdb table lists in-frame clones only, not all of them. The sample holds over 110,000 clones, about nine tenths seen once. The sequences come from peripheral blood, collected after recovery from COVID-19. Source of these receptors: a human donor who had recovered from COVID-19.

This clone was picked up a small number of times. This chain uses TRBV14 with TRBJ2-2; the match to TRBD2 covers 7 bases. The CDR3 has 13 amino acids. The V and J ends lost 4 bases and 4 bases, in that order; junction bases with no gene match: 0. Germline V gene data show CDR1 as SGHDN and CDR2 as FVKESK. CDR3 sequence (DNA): TGTGCCAGCAGCCGGGGGGGCACCGGGGAGCTGTTTTTT. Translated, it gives CASSRGGTGELFF.

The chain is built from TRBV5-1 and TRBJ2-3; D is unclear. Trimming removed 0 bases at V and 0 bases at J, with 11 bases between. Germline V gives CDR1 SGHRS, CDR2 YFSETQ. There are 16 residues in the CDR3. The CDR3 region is CASSLASERSTDTQYF. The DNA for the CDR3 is TGCGCCAGCAGCTTGGCCTCCGAACGGAGCACAGATACGCAGTATTTT.

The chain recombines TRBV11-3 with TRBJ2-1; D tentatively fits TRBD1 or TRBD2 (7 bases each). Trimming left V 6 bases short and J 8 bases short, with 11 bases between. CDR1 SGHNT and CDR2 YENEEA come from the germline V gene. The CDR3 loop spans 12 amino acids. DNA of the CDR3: TGTGCCAGCAGTCAGGGGGGGCATGAGCAGTTCTTC. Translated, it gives CASSQGGHEQFF. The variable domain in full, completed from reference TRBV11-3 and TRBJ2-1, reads EAGVVQSPRYKIIEKKQPVAFWCNPISGHNTLYWYLQNLGQGPELLIRYENEEAVDDSQLPKDRFSAERLKGVDSTLKIQPAELGDSAVYLCASSQGGHEQFFGPGTRLTVL.

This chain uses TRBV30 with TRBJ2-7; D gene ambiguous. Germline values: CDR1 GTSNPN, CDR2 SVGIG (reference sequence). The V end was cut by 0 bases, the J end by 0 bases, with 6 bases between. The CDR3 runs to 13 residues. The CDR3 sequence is CAWSVGFSYEQYF. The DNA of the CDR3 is TGTGCCTGGAGTGTAGGATTCTCCTACGAGCAGTACTTC.

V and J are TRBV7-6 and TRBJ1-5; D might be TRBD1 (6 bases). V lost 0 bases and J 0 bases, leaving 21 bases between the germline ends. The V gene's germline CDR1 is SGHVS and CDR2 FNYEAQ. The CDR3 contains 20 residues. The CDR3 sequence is CASSLATPWTVPYSNQPQHF. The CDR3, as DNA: TGTGCCAGCAGCTTAGCCACACCCTGGACAGTACCTTATAGCAATCAGCCCCAGCATTTT.

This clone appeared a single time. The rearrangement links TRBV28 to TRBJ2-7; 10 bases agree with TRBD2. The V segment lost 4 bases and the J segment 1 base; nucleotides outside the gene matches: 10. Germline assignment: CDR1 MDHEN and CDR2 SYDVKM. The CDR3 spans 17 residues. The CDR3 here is CASSSPITSGVSYEQYF. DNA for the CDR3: TGTGCCAGCAGTTCGCCTATTACTAGCGGGGTATCCTACGAGCAGTACTTC.

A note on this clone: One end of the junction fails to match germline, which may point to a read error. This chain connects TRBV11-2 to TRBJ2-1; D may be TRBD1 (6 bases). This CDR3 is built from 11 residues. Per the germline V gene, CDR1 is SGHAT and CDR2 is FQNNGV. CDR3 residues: CASTLRDTPFF. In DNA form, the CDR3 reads TGTGCCAGCACCTTACGGGACACTCCGTTCTTC. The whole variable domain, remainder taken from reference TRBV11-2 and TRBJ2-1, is EAGVAQSPRYKIIEKRQSVAFWCNPISGHATLYWYQQILGQGPKLLIQFQNNGVVDDSQLPKDRFSAERLKGVDSTLKIQPAKLEDSAVYLCASTLRDTPFFGPGTRLTVL.

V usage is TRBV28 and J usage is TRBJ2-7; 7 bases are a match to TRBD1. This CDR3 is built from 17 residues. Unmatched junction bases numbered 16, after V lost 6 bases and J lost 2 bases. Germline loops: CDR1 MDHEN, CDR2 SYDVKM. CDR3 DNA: TGTGCCAGCAGCTTTGGGCCCCGGGACAGCCTGACCTACGAGCAGTACTTC. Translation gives CASSFGPRDSLTYEQYF.

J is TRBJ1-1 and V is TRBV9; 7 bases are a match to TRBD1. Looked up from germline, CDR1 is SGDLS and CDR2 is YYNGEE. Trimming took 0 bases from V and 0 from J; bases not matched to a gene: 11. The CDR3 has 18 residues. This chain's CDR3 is CASSVARDSNYMNTEAFF. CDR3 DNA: TGTGCCAGCAGCGTAGCAAGGGACAGCAACTACATGAACACTGAAGCTTTCTTT.

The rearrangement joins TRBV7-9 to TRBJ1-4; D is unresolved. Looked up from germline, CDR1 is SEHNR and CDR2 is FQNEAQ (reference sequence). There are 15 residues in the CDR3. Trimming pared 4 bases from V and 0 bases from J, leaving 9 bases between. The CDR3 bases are TGTGCCAGCAGCTCGACGACTGCAACTAATGAAAAACTGTTTTTT. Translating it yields CASSSTTATNEKLFF.

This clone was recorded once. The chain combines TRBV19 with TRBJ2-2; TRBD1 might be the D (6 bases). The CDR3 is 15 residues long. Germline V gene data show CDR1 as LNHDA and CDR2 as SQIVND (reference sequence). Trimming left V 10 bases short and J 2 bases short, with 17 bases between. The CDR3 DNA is TGTGCCACTCTACAGGGTTCCCTTAACACCGGGGAGCTGTTTTTT. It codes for CATLQGSLNTGELFF.

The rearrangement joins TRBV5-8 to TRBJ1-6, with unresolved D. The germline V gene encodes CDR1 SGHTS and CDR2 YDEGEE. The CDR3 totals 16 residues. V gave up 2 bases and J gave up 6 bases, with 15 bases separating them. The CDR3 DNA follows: TGTGCCAGCAGCTTCGGAACAGCGGCGGGTAATTCACCCCTCCACTTT. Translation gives CASSFGTAAGNSPLHF. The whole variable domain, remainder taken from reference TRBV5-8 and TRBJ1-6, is EAGVTQSPTHLIKTRGQQATLRCSPISGHTSVYWYQQALGLGLQFLLWYDEGEERNRGNFPPRFSGRQFPNYSSELNVNALELEDSALYLCASSFGTAAGNSPLHFGNGTRLTVT.

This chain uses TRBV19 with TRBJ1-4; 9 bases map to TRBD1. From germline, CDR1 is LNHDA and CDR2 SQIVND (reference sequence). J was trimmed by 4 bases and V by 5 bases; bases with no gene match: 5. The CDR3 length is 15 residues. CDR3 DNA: TGTGCCAGTAGTTCGACAGGGGGTGTTAATGAAAAACTGTTTTTT. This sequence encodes CASSSTGGVNEKLFF.

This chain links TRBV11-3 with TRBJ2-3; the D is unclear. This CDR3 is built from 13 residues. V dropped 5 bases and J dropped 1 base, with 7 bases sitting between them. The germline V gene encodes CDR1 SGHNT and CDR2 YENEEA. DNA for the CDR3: TGTGCCAGCAGCCCCGGTGGCACAGATACGCAGTATTTT. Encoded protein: CASSPGGTDTQYF.

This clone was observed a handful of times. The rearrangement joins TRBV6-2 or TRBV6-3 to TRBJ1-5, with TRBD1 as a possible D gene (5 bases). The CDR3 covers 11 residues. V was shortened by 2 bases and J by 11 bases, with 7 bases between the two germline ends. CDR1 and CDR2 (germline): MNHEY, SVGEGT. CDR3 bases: TGTGCCAGCAGTTACCGGGGGTCCCAGCATTTT. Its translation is CASSYRGSQHF.

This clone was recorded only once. CDR3 sequence reads: CASSPRVRGSRFDQPQHF. As DNA, the CDR3 is TGTGCCAGCAGTCCCCGGGTGAGGGGGTCCAGATTCGATCAGCCCCAGCATTTT. V usage is TRBV27 and J usage is TRBJ1-5, with a possible D match to TRBD1 (6 bases). Trimming left V 5 bases short and J 5 bases short, with 25 bases between. This CDR3 contains 18 residues. The germline CDR1 and CDR2 sequences are MNHEY and SMNVEV (reference sequence).

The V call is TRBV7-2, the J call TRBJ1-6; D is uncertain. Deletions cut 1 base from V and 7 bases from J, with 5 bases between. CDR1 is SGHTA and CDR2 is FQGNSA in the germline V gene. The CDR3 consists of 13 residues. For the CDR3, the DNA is TGTGCCAGCAGCTTAGTATCCAATTCACCCCTCCACTTT. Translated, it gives CASSLVSNSPLHF.

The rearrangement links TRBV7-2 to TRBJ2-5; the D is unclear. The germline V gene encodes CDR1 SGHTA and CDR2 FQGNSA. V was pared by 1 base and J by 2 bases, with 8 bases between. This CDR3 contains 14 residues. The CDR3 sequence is CASSLELLQETQYF. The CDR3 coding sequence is TGTGCCAGCAGCTTAGAGCTATTACAAGAGACCCAGTACTTC.

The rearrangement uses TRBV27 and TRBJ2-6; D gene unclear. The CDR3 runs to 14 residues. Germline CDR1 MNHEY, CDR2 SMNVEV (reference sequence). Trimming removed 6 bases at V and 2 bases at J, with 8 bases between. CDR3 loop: CASRDRAGANVLTF. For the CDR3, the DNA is TGTGCCAGCAGGGACCGGGCTGGGGCCAACGTCCTGACTTTC.

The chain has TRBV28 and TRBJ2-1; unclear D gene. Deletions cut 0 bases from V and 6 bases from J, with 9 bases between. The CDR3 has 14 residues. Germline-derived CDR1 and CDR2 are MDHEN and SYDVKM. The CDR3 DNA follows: TGTGCCAGCAGTTTATGGTATGGGGTCAATGAGCAGTTCTTC. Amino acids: CASSLWYGVNEQFF. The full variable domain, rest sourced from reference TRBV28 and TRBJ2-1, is DVKVTQSSRYLVKRTGEKVFLECVQDMDHENMFWYRQDPGLGLRLIYFSYDVKMKEKGDIPEGYSVSREKKERFSLILESASTNQTSMYLCASSLWYGVNEQFFGPGTRLTVL.

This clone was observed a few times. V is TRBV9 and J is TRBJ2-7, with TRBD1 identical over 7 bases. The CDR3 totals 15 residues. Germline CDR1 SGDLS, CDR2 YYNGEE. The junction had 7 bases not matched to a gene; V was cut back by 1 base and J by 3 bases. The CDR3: CASSVQPGQSYEQYF. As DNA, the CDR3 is TGTGCCAGCAGCGTACAACCGGGACAGAGCTACGAGCAGTACTTC.

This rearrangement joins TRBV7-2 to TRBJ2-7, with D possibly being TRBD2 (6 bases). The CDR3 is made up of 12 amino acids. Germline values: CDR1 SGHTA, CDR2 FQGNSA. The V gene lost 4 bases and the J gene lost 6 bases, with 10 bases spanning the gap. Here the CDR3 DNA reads TGTGCCAGCAGCTGGCAGGGAGGCGAGCAGTACTTC. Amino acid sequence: CASSWQGGEQYF.

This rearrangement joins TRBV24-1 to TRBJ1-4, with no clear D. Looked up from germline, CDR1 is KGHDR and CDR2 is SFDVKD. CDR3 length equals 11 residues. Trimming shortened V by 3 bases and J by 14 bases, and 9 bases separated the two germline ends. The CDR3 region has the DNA TGTGCCACCAGTGATGGGTACGGGCTGTTTTTT. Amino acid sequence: CATSDGYGLFF.

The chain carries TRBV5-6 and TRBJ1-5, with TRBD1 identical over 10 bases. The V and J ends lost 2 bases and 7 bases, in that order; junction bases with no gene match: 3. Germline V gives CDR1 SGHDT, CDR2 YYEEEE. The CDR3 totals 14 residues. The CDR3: CASSFGTGAQPQHF. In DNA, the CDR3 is TGTGCCAGCAGCTTCGGGACAGGGGCCCAGCCCCAGCATTTT.

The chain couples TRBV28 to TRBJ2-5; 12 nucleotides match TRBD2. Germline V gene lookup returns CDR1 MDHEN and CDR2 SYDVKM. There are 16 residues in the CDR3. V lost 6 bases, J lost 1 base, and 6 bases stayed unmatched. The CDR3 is CASRPTSGGSQETQYF. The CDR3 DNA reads TGTGCCAGCAGGCCGACTAGCGGGGGTTCCCAAGAGACCCAGTACTTC.

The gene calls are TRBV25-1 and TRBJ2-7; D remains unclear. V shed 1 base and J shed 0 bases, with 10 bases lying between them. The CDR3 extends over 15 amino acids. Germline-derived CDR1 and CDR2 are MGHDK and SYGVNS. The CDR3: CASSESRGSSYEQYF. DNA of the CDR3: TGTGCCAGCAGTGAATCCCGCGGTAGCTCCTACGAGCAGTACTTC.

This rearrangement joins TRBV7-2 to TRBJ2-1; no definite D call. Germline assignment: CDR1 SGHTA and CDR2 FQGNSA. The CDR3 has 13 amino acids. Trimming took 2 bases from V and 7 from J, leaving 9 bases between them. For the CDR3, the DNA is TGTGCCAGCAGCTTATCCCACGGGAATGAGCAGTTCTTC. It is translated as CASSLSHGNEQFF.

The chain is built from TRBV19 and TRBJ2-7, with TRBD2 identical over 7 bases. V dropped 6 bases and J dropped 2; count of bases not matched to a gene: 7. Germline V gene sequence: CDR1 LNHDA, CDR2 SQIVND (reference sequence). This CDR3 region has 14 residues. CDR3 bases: TGTGCCAGTAGGCGGACACGGGAGGCCTACGAGCAGTACTTC. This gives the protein CASRRTREAYEQYF.

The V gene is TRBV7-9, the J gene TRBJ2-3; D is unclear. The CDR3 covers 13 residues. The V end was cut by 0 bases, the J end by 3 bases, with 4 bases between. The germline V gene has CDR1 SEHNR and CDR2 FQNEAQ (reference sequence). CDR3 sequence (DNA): TGTGCCAGCAGCTTAGCTGTGACAGATACGCAGTATTTT. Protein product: CASSLAVTDTQYF. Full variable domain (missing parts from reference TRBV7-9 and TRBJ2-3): DTGVSQNPRHKITKRGQNVTFRCDPISEHNRLYWYRQTLGQGPEFLTYFQNEAQLEKSRLLSDRFSAERPKGSFSTLEIQRTEQGDSAMYLCASSLAVTDTQYFGPGTRLTVL.

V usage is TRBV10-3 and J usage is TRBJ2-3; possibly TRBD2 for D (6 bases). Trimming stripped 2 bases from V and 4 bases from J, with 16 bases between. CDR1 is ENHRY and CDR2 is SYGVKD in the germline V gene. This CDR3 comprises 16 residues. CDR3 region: CAISENPGTGADTQYF. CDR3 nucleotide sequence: TGTGCCATCAGTGAGAACCCCGGGACTGGGGCAGATACGCAGTATTTT.

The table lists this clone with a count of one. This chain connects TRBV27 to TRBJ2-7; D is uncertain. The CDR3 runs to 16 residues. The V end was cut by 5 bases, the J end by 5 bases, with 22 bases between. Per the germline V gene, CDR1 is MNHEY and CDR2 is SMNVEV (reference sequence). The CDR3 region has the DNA TGTGCCAGCAGTCCGACGGCCGGGCTCAGAGACCACGAGCAGTACTTC. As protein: CASSPTAGLRDHEQYF.

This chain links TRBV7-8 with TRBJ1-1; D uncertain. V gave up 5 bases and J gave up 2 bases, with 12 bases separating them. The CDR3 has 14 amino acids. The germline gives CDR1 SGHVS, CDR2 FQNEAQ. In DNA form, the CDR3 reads TGTGCCAGCAGCCCACGCAGGAGAAACACTGAAGCTTTCTTT. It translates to CASSPRRRNTEAFF.